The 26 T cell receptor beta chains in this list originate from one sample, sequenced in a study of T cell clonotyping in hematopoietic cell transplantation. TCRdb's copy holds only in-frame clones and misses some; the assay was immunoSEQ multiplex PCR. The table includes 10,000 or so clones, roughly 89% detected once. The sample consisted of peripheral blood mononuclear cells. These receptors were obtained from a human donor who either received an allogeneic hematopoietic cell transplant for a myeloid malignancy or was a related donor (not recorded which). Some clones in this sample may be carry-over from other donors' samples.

The CDR3 nucleotides are TGTGCCAGCAGTCAGACAGGGGGGGCGTCCGGGGAGCTGTTTTTT. It encodes CASSQTGGASGELFF. The V and J genes are TRBV28 and TRBJ2-2, with 9 bases aligning to TRBD1. J lost 6 bases, V lost 5 bases, and 7 bases had no gene match. This CDR3 region has 15 residues. CDR1 is MDHEN, CDR2 SYDVKM, per germline.

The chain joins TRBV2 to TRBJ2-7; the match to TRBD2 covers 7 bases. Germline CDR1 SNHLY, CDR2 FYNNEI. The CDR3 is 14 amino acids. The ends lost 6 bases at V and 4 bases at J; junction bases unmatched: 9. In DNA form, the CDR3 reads TGTGCCAGCAGCGCAGTCGGTAGCGGGTACGAGCAGTACTTC. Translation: CASSAVGSGYEQYF.

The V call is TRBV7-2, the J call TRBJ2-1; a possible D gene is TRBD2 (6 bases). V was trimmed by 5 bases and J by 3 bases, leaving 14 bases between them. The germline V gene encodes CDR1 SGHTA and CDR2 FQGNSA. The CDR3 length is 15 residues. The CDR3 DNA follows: TGTGCCAGCAGCGTCGGGGGAAAACTCTACAATGAGCAGTTCTTC. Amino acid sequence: CASSVGGKLYNEQFF.

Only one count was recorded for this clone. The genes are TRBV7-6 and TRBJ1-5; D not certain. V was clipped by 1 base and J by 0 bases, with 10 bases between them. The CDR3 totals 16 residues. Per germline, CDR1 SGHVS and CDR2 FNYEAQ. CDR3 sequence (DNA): TGTGCCAGCAGCTTAGTATCCGGAGATAGCAATCAGCCCCAGCATTTT. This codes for CASSLVSGDSNQPQHF. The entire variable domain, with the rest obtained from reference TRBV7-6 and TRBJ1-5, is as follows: GAGVSQSPRYKVTKRGQDVALRCDPISGHVSLYWYRQALGQGPEFLTYFNYEAQQDKSGLPNDRFSAERPEGSISTLTIQRTEQRDSAMYRCASSLVSGDSNQPQHFGDGTRLSIL.

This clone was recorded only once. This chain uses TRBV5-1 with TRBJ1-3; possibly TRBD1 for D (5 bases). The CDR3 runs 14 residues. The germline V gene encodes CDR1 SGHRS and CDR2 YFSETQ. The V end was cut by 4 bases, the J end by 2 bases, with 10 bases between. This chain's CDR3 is CASSQGRAGNTIYF. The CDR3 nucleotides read TGCGCCAGCAGCCAGGGACGGGCTGGAAACACCATATATTTT.

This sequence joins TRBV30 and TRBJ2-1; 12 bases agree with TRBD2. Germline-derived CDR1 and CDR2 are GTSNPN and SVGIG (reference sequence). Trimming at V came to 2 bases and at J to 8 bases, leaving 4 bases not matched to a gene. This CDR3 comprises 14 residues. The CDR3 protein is CAWSTSGGSDEQFF. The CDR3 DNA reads TGTGCCTGGAGTACTAGCGGGGGGTCAGATGAGCAGTTCTTC.

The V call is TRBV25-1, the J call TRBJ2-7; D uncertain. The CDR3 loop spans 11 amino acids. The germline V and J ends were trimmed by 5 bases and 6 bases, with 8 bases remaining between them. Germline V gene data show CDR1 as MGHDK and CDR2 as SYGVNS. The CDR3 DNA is TGTGCCAGCAGTCCGGCGGTCGAGCAGTACTTC. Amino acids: CASSPAVEQYF.

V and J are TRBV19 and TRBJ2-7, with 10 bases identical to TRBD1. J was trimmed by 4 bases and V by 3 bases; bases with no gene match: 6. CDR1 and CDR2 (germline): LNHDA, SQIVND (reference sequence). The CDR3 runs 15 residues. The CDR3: CASSIRQGAIYEQYF. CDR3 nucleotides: TGTGCCAGTAGTATTCGACAGGGGGCGATTTACGAGCAGTACTTC. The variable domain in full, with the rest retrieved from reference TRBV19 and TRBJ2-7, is DGGITQSPKYLFRKEGQNVTLSCEQNLNHDAMYWYRQDPGQGLRLIYYSQIVNDFQKGDIAEGYSVSREKKESFPLTVTSAQKNPTAFYLCASSIRQGAIYEQYFGPGTRLTVT.

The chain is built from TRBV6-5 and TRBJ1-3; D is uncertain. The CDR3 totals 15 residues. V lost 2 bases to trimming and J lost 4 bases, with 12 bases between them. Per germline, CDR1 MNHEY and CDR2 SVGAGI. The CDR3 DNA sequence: TGTGCCAGCAGTTACGGGTTTGGCCAAGGAAACACCATATATTTT. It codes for CASSYGFGQGNTIYF.

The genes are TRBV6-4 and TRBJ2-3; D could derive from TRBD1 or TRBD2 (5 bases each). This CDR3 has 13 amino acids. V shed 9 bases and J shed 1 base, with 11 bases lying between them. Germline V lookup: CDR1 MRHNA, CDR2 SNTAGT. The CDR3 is CARDRDGTDTQYF. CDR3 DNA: TGTGCCAGGGACCGGGACGGCACAGATACGCAGTATTTT.

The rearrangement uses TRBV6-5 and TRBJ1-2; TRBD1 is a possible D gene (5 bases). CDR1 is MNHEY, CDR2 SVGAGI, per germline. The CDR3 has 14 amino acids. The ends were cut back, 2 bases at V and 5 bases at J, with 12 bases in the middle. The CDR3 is CASSYVGDGYGYTF. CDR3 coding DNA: TGTGCCAGCAGTTACGTGGGGGATGGGTATGGCTACACCTTC.

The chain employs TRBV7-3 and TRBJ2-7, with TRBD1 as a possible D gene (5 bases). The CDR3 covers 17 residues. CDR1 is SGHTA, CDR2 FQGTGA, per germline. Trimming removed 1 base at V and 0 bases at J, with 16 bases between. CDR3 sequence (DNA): TGTGCCAGCAGCTTAAAATCCACAGGCATTTTCTCCTACGAGCAGTACTTC. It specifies CASSLKSTGIFSYEQYF.

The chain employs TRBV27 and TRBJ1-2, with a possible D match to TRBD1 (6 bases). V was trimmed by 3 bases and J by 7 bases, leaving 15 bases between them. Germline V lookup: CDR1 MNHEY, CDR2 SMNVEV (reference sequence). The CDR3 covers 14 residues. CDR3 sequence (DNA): TGTGCCAGCAGTTTTGCTGGGGGCGCAGGTGGCTACACCTTC. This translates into CASSFAGGAGGYTF.

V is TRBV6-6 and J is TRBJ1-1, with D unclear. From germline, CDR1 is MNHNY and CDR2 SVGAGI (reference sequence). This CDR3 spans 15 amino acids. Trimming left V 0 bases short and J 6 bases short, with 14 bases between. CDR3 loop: CASSYSSGRGSEAFF. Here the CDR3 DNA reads TGTGCCAGCAGTTACTCGTCTGGGAGAGGATCTGAAGCTTTCTTT.

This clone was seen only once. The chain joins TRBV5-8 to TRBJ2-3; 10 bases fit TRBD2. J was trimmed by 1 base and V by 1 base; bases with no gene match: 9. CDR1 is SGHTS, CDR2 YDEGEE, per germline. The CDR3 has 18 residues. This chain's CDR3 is CASSLSTSGDLGTDTQYF. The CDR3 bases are TGTGCCAGCAGCTTGAGTACTAGCGGGGATCTCGGCACAGATACGCAGTATTTT.

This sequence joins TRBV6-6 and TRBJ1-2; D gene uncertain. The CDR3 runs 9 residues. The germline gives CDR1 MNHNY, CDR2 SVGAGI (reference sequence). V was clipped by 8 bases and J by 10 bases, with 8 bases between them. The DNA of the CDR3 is TGTGCCAGCGGGCGAAACTACACCTTC. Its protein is CASGRNYTF.

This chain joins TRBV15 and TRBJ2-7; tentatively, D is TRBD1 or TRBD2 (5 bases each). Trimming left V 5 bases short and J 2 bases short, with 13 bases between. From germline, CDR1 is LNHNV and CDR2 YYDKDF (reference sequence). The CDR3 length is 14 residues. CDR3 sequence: CATSLGPWTYEQYF. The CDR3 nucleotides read TGTGCCACCAGCCTGGGACCTTGGACCTACGAGCAGTACTTC.

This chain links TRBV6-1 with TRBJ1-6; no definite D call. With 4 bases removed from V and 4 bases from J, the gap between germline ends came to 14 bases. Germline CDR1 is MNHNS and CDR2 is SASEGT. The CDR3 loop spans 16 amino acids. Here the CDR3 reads CASSVESPIYNSPLHF. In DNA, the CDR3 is TGTGCCAGCAGTGTTGAGAGTCCCATTTATAATTCACCCCTCCACTTT.

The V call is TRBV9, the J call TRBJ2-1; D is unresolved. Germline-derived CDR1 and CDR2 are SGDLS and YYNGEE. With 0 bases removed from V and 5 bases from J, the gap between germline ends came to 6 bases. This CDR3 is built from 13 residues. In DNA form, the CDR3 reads TGTGCCAGCAGCGTAGTGTGGGACAATGAGCAGTTCTTC. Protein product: CASSVVWDNEQFF.

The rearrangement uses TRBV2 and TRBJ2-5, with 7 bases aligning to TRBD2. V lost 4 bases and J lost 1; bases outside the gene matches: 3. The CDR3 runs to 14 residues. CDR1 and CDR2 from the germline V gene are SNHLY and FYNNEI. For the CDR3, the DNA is TGTGCCAGCAGTGGGTGGGGGGGCCAAGAGACCCAGTACTTC. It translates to CASSGWGGQETQYF. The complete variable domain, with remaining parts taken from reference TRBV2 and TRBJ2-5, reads EPEVTQTPSHQVTQMGQEVILRCVPISNHLYFYWYRQILGQKVEFLVSFYNNEISEKSEIFDDQFSVERPDGSNFTLKIRSTKLEDSAMYFCASSGWGGQETQYFGPGTRLLVL.

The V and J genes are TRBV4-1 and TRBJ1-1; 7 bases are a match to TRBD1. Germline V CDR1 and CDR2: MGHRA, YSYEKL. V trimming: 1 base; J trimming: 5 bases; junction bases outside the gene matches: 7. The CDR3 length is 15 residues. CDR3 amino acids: CASSQATGPGTEAFF. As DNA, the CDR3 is TGCGCCAGCAGCCAAGCGACAGGGCCCGGGACTGAAGCTTTCTTT.

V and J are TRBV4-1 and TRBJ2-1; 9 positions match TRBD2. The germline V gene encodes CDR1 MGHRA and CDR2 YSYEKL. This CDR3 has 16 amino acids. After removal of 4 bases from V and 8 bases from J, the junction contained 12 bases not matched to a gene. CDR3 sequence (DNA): TGCGCCAGCAGCCGAGGACTAGCGAGAGCCGGGTATGAGCAGTTCTTC. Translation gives CASSRGLARAGYEQFF.

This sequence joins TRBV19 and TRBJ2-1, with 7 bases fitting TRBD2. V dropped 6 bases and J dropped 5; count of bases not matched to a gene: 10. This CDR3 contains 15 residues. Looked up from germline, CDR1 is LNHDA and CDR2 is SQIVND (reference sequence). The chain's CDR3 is CASSPISAGNNEQFF. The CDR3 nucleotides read TGTGCCAGTAGCCCCATTTCAGCGGGGAACAATGAGCAGTTCTTC.

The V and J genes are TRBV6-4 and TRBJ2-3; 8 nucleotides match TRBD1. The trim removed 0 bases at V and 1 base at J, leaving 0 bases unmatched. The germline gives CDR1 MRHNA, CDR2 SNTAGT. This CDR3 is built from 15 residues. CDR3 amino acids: CASSDSGQGTDTQYF. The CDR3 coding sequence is TGTGCCAGCAGTGACTCGGGACAGGGCACAGATACGCAGTATTTT.

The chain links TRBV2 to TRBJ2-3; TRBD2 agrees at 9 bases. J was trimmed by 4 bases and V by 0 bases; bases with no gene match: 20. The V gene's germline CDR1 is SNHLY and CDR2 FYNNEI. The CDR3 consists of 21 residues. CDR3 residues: CASSEALPGRVGGLAPDTQYF. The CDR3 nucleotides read TGTGCCAGCAGTGAAGCGCTTCCAGGACGGGTTGGGGGACTAGCCCCAGATACGCAGTATTTT.

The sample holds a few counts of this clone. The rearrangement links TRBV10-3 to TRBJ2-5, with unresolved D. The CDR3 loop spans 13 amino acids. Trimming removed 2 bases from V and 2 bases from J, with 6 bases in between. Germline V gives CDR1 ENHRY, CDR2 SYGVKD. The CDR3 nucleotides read TGTGCCATCAGTGAGCACGGACAAGAGACCCAGTACTTC. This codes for CAISEHGQETQYF.